A selection of T cell receptor beta chains follows, all from one sample in a study of T cell responses to AZD1222 COVID-19 vaccine. Generated by immunoSEQ multiplex PCR, the TCRdb table keeps only in-frame clones and is missing some. The sample lists 55,000 to 65,000 clones, roughly 88% occurring once. Sequencing used peripheral blood, obtained on day 0 of AZD1222 vaccination. The receptors here all came from an adult in good health. Each CDR3 is given with its conserved first and last residue. The order of the fields is J gene, V gene, clone size, D gene, CDR3 protein, CDR3 DNA. D genes are given only for firm matches. Expanded clones are given a class, and other clones once, few, many or no size at all.

>TRBJ2-4|TRBV5-4|.|TRBD2
CASSPGREGLSKNIQYF
TGTGCCAGCAGCCCGGGACGGGAGGGCCTGTCCAAAAACATTCAGTACTTC
>TRBJ1-6|TRBV7-6|.|TRBD1
CASSLGQAYSPLHF
TGTGCCAGCAGCCTCGGACAGGCCTATTCACCCCTCCACTTT
>TRBJ2-5|TRBV5-4|.|.
CASSLRGRAFETQYF
TGTGCCAGCAGCTTGAGGGGGAGGGCCTTTGAGACCCAGTACTTC
>TRBJ2-5|TRBV6-6|.|.
CASRDWEETQYF
TGTGCCAGCAGGGACTGGGAAGAGACCCAGTACTTC
>TRBJ2-2|TRBV21-1|.|.
CASSRLTAGASTGELFF
TGTGCCAGCAGCAGACTCACGGCGGGAGCGAGCACCGGGGAGCTGTTTTTT
>TRBJ2-7|TRBV28|.|.
CASSLPGILNYEQYF
TGTGCCAGCAGTTTACCCGGGATTCTAAACTACGAGCAGTACTTC
>TRBJ2-2|TRBV5-1|once|.
CASRDPGDTGELFF
TGCGCCAGCCGGGACCCGGGGGACACCGGGGAGCTGTTTTTT
>TRBJ1-4|TRBV30|.|TRBD1
CAWSKQGANVGLFF
TGTGCCTGGAGTAAACAGGGGGCGAACGTTGGACTGTTTTTT
>TRBJ1-5|TRBV3-1/TRBV3-2|few|.
CASSQGGRNQPQHF
TGTGCCAGCAGCCAAGGGGGCCGGAATCAGCCCCAGCATTTT
>TRBJ2-7|TRBV20-1|.|.
CRLQGGSEQYF
TGCAGGCTACAGGGGGGGTCCGAGCAGTACTTC
>TRBJ2-5|TRBV12-3/TRBV12-4|.|.
CASSRTGPQYF
TGTGCCAGCAGTCGAACGGGGCCCCAGTACTTC
>TRBJ2-2|TRBV6-1|.|.
CASSEAWGRMKNTGELFF
TGTGCCAGCAGTGAAGCTTGGGGGCGCATGAAGAACACCGGGGAGCTGTTTTTT
>TRBJ2-6|TRBV7-2|.|.
CASSSDSGANVLTF
TGTGCCAGCAGTTCGGACTCTGGGGCCAACGTCCTGACTTTC
>TRBJ2-2|TRBV24-1|few|.
CATLEGSTGELFF
TGTGCCACCCTGGAGGGGAGCACCGGGGAGCTGTTTTTT
>TRBJ1-5|TRBV30|.|.
CAWSVEGRQPQHF
TGTGCCTGGAGTGTGGAGGGGCGTCAGCCCCAGCATTTT